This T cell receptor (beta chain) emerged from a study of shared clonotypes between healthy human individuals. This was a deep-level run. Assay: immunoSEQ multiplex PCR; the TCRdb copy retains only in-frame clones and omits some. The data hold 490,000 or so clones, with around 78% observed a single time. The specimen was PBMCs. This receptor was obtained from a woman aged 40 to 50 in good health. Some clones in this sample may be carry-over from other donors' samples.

The CDR3 bases are TGTGCCTCACGAACTAGCGGCTTCTTCTCTAGCACAGATACGCAGTATTTT. It is translated as CASRTSGFFSSTDTQYF. The chain recombines TRBV30 with TRBJ2-3, with 8 bases identical to TRBD2. Germline V gene sequence: CDR1 GTSNPN, CDR2 SVGIG (reference sequence). Unmatched junction bases numbered 15, after V lost 7 bases and J lost 0 bases. The CDR3 spans 17 residues.